This is a list of T cell receptor beta chains from one sample in a study of identical twins. MiXCR, applied by TCRdb to the 5' RACE reads, yields one record per CDR3 protein. Among about 690,000 distinct CDR3 sequences listed, about 20% were seen once. These data were likewise used in another study, on T cells expressing NK-cell markers.

Sequencing input: PBMCs. All receptors derive from a woman under 30 in good health. Each CDR3 is given with its conserved first and last residue. The D gene is left open where the match is weak. Where a row states a size, it is once, few, many or the class of an expanded clone; other rows omit it.

V gene	clone size	D gene	J gene	CDR3 protein	CDR3 DNA
TRBV20-1	few	TRBD2	TRBJ2-7	CSAGLAGRYEQYF	TGCAGTGCTGGGCTAGCGGGAAGGTACGAGCAGTACTTC
TRBV15	-	TRBD1	TRBJ2-7	CATSLGQDYEQYF	TGTGCCACCAGCCTAGGACAGGACTACGAGCAGTACTTC
TRBV5-1	-	TRBD1	TRBJ2-7	CASSQPGQVYEQYF	TGCGCCAGCAGCCAACCGGGACAGGTCTACGAGCAGTACTTC
TRBV5-6	-	-	TRBJ2-1	CASSSYARQFF	TGTGCCAGCAGCTCCTATGCAAGGCAGTTCTTC
TRBV10-2	few	-	TRBJ1-3	CASSETMGPSSSGNTIYF	TGCGCCAGCAGTGAGACGATGGGGCCTTCAAGCTCTGGAAACACCATATATTTT
TRBV20-1	-	-	TRBJ2-3	CSASFPGTTDTQYF	TGCAGTGCTAGTTTTCCGGGGACGACAGATACGCAGTATTTT
TRBV20-1	-	TRBD2	TRBJ2-3	CSARALSGNTDTQYF	TGCAGTGCTAGAGCCCTCAGCGGGAACACAGATACGCAGTATTTT
TRBV11-2	-	-	TRBJ2-5	CASSFHQIQETQYF	TGTGCCAGCAGCTTCCACCAGATACAAGAGACCCAGTACTTC
TRBV6-5	few	-	TRBJ2-7	CASSLRGIEQYF	TGTGCCAGCAGTTTACGAGGGATCGAGCAGTACTTC
TRBV7-8	-	TRBD1	TRBJ1-2	CASSRDREGYGYTF	TGTGCCAGCAGCCGGGACAGGGAAGGCTATGGCTACACCTTC
TRBV9	-	TRBD1	TRBJ1-3	CASSRQGATGNTIYF	TGTGCCAGCAGCAGACAGGGGGCGACTGGAAACACCATATATTTT
TRBV13	many	-	TRBJ2-5	CASSLSKETQYF	TGTGCCAGCAGCCTGTCCAAAGAGACCCAGTACTTC
TRBV20-1	many	TRBD2	TRBJ2-7	CSASSGTEQYF	TGCAGTGCTAGCAGCGGGACCGAGCAGTACTTC
TRBV20-1	few	TRBD2	TRBJ2-3	CSAFSGTSTDTQYF	TGCAGTGCCTTTAGCGGGACTAGCACAGATACGCAGTATTTT
TRBV6-1	few	TRBD1	TRBJ2-7	CASSNRDRGLHEQYF	TGTGCCAGCAGCAACCGGGACAGGGGGCTCCACGAGCAGTACTTC
TRBV20-1	-	-	TRBJ1-6	CSAEEGNSPLHF	TGCAGTGCCGAGGAGGGAAACTCACCCCTCCACTTT
TRBV6-4	many	-	TRBJ2-1	CASSDSPVNEQFF	TGTGCCAGCAGTGACTCCCCTGTCAATGAGCAGTTCTTC
TRBV4-3	-	-	TRBJ2-3	CASSQGGQSTDTQYF	TGCGCCAGCAGCCAGGGGGGACAGAGCACAGATACGCAGTATTTT
TRBV5-8	few	-	TRBJ2-7	CASSLGLTAVEYEQYF	TGTGCCAGCAGCCTTGGGCTAACTGCCGTTGAATACGAGCAGTACTTC
TRBV28	-	-	TRBJ2-4	CASSLRRSLAKNIQYF	TGTGCCAGCAGTTTACGCAGGAGTCTAGCCAAAAACATTCAGTACTTC
TRBV5-1	-	-	TRBJ2-3	CASSFTTTGDTQYF	TGCGCCAGCAGCTTTACAACGACAGGTGATACGCAGTATTTT
TRBV9	-	-	TRBJ2-1	CASSVVPGSYEQFF	TGTGCCAGCAGCGTAGTTCCGGGTAGCTATGAGCAGTTCTTC
TRBV5-1	once	-	TRBJ2-7	CASSLFAFHEQYF	TGCGCCAGCAGCTTGTTCGCGTTCCACGAGCAGTACTTC
TRBV5-1	many	TRBD2	TRBJ2-5	CASSSGGQETQYF	TGTGCCAGCAGTAGCGGGGGACAAGAGACCCAGTACTTC
TRBV12-3/TRBV12-4	few	TRBD2	TRBJ2-1	CASSPVPVRGGLFF	TGTGCCAGCAGTCCCGTGCCGGTCCGGGGGGGTTTGTTCTTC
TRBV29-1	-	TRBD2	TRBJ2-5	CSAATSGGETQYF	TGCAGCGCTGCCACTAGCGGTGGGGAGACCCAGTACTTC
TRBV7-2	few	-	TRBJ2-1	CASSLTYGALSYNEQFF	TGTGCCAGCAGCTTAACTTATGGCGCCCTCTCCTACAATGAGCAGTTCTTC
TRBV20-1	-	-	TRBJ2-7	CSAQLGYEQYF	TGCAGTGCGCAGCTGGGCTACGAGCAGTACTTC
TRBV12-3/TRBV12-4	few	-	TRBJ2-3	CASTLRVSDTQYF	TGTGCCAGCACTTTAAGGGTATCGGATACGCAGTATTTT
TRBV27	-	-	TRBJ2-7	CASSLGGGTGKNGEQYF	TGTGCCAGCAGTTTAGGCGGGGGGACAGGGAAGAACGGCGAGCAGTACTTC
TRBV9	few	-	TRBJ2-1	CASSVEIHAGRSEQFF	TGTGCCAGCAGCGTAGAGATCCATGCGGGACGTAGTGAGCAGTTCTTC
TRBV20-1	-	TRBD1	TRBJ2-1	CSASDRAWPYNEQFF	TGCAGTGCTAGCGACAGGGCTTGGCCCTACAATGAGCAGTTCTTC
TRBV20-1	-	-	TRBJ2-7	CSALAPSWDEQYF	TGCAGTGCATTAGCCCCCAGTTGGGACGAGCAGTACTTC
TRBV2	few	-	TRBJ2-7	CASIRTGLDSYEQYF	TGTGCCAGCATCCGAACAGGGCTCGACTCCTACGAGCAGTACTTC
TRBV5-1	few	-	TRBJ2-7	CASSSRGEVDEQYF	TGCGCCAGCAGCTCCCGAGGGGAAGTGGACGAGCAGTACTTC
TRBV27	many	-	TRBJ2-5	CASSLSARVQETQYF	TGTGCCAGCAGTTTATCAGCGAGGGTTCAAGAGACCCAGTACTTC
TRBV29-1	-	-	TRBJ2-5	CSAKPGDETQYF	TGCAGCGCCAAACCAGGGGACGAGACCCAGTACTTC
TRBV11-2	many	-	TRBJ2-7	CASSLVIYVGGAPEQYF	TGTGCCAGCAGCTTAGTTATATATGTCGGGGGCGCCCCAGAGCAGTACTTC
TRBV10-3	few	-	TRBJ2-3	CAISAGTGPHSGGIF	TGTGCCATCAGTGCAGGGACGGGCCCCCACTCGGGTGGTATTTTT
TRBV12-3/TRBV12-4	-	-	TRBJ2-6	CASSFGSTSGANVLTF	TGTGCCAGCAGTTTTGGCTCCACCTCTGGGGCCAACGTCCTGACTTTC
TRBV5-6	once	-	TRBJ2-7	CASSPPGTRRGEQYF	TGTGCCAGCAGCCCGCCGGGCACCAGACGCGGCGAGCAGTACTTC
TRBV29-1	-	-	TRBJ2-7	CSVRVEGEQYF	TGCAGCGTTAGGGTAGAGGGCGAGCAGTACTTC
TRBV7-2	many	-	TRBJ2-1	CASSYISNEQFF	TGTGCCAGCAGCTACATCAGCAATGAGCAGTTCTTC
TRBV12-3/TRBV12-4	-	-	TRBJ1-1	CASSFGMDEAFF	TGTGCCAGCAGTTTTGGAATGGATGAAGCTTTCTTT
TRBV18	few	-	TRBJ2-3	CASSPTLRREWASTDTQYF	TGTGCCAGCTCACCAACCCTCCGTAGAGAGTGGGCTAGCACAGATACGCAGTATTTT
TRBV15	-	TRBD2	TRBJ2-7	CAIRGAGEYEQYF	TGTGCCATTAGGGGAGCGGGAGAGTACGAGCAGTACTTC
TRBV10-3	-	-	TRBJ1-2	CAISLEGANYGYTF	TGTGCCATCAGTCTGGAGGGCGCTAACTATGGCTACACCTTC
TRBV20-1	few	TRBD1	TRBJ2-1	CSARSGTGGYNEQFF	TGCAGTGCTAGGTCCGGGACAGGGGGCTACAATGAGCAGTTCTTC
TRBV11-2	few	-	TRBJ2-7	CASSPSPLRVRRSSYEQYF	TGTGCCAGCAGCCCGTCCCCCCTTCGGGTACGCCGGAGCTCCTACGAGCAGTACTTC